Below, 18 T cell receptor beta chains from the same sample are listed, as sequenced in a study of T cells in narcolepsy. This table comes from immunoSEQ multiplex PCR, and its TCRdb copy is limited to in-frame clones, with some not included. The sample holds 25,000 to 35,000 clones, 70% to 80% seen once. The sample was CD45RA- memory CD4+ T cells from PBMCs. The receptors come from a human donor with narcolepsy.

The J gene is TRBJ1-2, the V gene TRBV6-6; 7 nucleotides align to TRBD1. CDR1 and CDR2 (germline): MNHNY, SVGAGI (reference sequence). Trimming at V came to 8 bases and at J to 4 bases, leaving 4 bases not matched to a gene. This CDR3 is built from 12 residues. In DNA, the CDR3 is TGTGCCAGCGCGGGGACAGCCTATGGCTACACCTTC. Translating gives CASAGTAYGYTF.

The J gene is TRBJ2-7, the V gene TRBV7-8; no clear D gene. From germline, CDR1 is SGHVS and CDR2 FQNEAQ. Trimming took off 5 bases at V and 0 bases at J, with 17 bases between the two ends. The CDR3 is made up of 16 amino acids. Written as DNA, the CDR3 is TGTGCCAGCAGCCCCGAGTTCCCCCAGAGCTCCTACGAGCAGTACTTC. Its translation is CASSPEFPQSSYEQYF.

This clone has only one observation. This rearrangement joins TRBV4-1 to TRBJ2-3; D unresolved. The V gene's germline CDR1 is MGHRA and CDR2 YSYEKL. V lost 0 bases and J lost 0, with 10 bases in between. This CDR3 contains 16 residues. The CDR3 DNA reads TGCGCCAGCAGCCAAGATCGCTCCTCTAGCACAGATACGCAGTATTTT. Translating gives CASSQDRSSSTDTQYF.

The CDR3 DNA is TGTGCCAGCAGTTACGGGGTGACAGATACGCAGTATTTT. Protein: CASSYGVTDTQYF. The genes are TRBV6-5 and TRBJ2-3; D is ambiguous. Germline V gene sequence: CDR1 MNHEY, CDR2 SVGAGI. The CDR3 runs to 13 residues. V was cut by 2 bases and J by 3 bases, with 6 bases left in between.

The V call is TRBV4-1, the J call TRBJ2-1, with D possibly being TRBD1 (5 bases). Per germline, CDR1 MGHRA and CDR2 YSYEKL. V was shortened by 2 bases and J by 8 bases, with 13 bases between the two germline ends. This CDR3 has 14 residues. In DNA, the CDR3 is TGCGCCAGCAGCCAAAAATTTCTAGGGGATGAGCAGTTCTTC. It codes for CASSQKFLGDEQFF.

For this clone: The junction does not match germline at one end; this may be a read error. V is TRBV19 and J is TRBJ2-3, with TRBD1 as a possible D gene (6 bases). The germline V gene encodes CDR1 LNHDA and CDR2 SQIVND (reference sequence). The CDR3 consists of 14 residues. CDR3: CTSSNGQSTDTQYF. CDR3 in DNA: TGTACCAGTAGTAACGGACAGAGCACAGATACGCAGTATTTT. The full variable domain, rest sourced from reference TRBV19 and TRBJ2-3, is DGGITQSPKYLFRKEGQNVTLSCEQNLNHDAMYWYRQDPGQGLRLIYYSQIVNDFQKGDIAEGYSVSREKKESFPLTVTSAQKNPTAFYLCTSSNGQSTDTQYFGPGTRLTVL.

The V and J genes are TRBV7-6 and TRBJ2-3; D unclear. V dropped 3 bases and J dropped 5 bases, with 6 bases sitting between them. The V gene's germline CDR1 is SGHVS and CDR2 FNYEAQ. The CDR3 runs 12 residues. The CDR3 sequence is CASSFIGDTQYF. CDR3 coding DNA: TGTGCCAGCAGCTTCATTGGAGATACGCAGTATTTT.

The chain employs TRBV7-6 and TRBJ2-1; D is possibly TRBD2 (5 bases). CDR1 SGHVS and CDR2 FNYEAQ come from the germline V gene. The CDR3 runs to 14 residues. Trimming shortened V by 2 bases and J by 5 bases, and 10 bases separated the two germline ends. CDR3 DNA: TGTGCCAGCAGCTTAACGGGAATTGACAATGAGCAGTTCTTC. This gives the protein CASSLTGIDNEQFF.

This clone was picked up one time. V usage is TRBV28 and J usage is TRBJ2-1; D is undetermined. Per the germline V gene, CDR1 is MDHEN and CDR2 is SYDVKM. The CDR3 is 14 residues long. V shed 5 bases and J shed 4 bases, with 12 bases lying between them. The DNA for the CDR3 is TGTGCCAGCAGTCTCCCGTTTGGTTACAATGAGCAGTTCTTC. It translates to CASSLPFGYNEQFF.

The chain has TRBV5-5 and TRBJ1-2, with 9 bases matching TRBD1. This CDR3 has 16 residues. The V and J ends lost 0 bases and 0 bases, in that order; junction bases with no gene match: 3. The germline CDR1 and CDR2 sequences are SGHKS and YYEKEE (reference sequence). The DNA of the CDR3 is TGTGCCAGCAGCTTGGGGGACAGGGTAGCTAACTATGGCTACACCTTC. Amino acid sequence: CASSLGDRVANYGYTF.

The chain uses TRBV2 and TRBJ2-7, with 7 nucleotides matching TRBD1. CDR3 length equals 14 residues. V trimming: 8 bases; J trimming: 0 bases; junction bases outside the gene matches: 7. From germline, CDR1 is SNHLY and CDR2 FYNNEI. The CDR3 DNA is TGTGCCAGCGAAGGCAGGGGGAGCTCCTACGAGCAGTACTTC. Its protein product is CASEGRGSSYEQYF.

The rearrangement links TRBV2 to TRBJ1-5; D remains unclear. CDR3 length: 16 residues. Per the germline V gene, CDR1 is SNHLY and CDR2 is FYNNEI. The ends were cut back, 7 bases at V and 2 bases at J, with 18 bases in the middle. The CDR3 DNA reads TGTGCCAGCAAACCCACGAAGGGATCGGGCAATCAGCCCCAGCATTTT. It yields the protein CASKPTKGSGNQPQHF.

The chain joins TRBV29-1 to TRBJ2-1; the match to TRBD2 covers 14 bases. Per the germline V gene, CDR1 is SQVTM and CDR2 is ANQGSEA. The CDR3 consists of 20 residues. Unmatched junction bases numbered 13, after V lost 3 bases and J lost 0 bases. The CDR3 bases are TGCAGCGTTGACATACGTCTGACTAGCGGGAGGGATAGCTCCTACAATGAGCAGTTCTTC. It translates to CSVDIRLTSGRDSSYNEQFF.

The chain recombines TRBV9 with TRBJ2-2; 10 bases are shared with TRBD2. The germline V gene has CDR1 SGDLS and CDR2 YYNGEE. V lost 4 bases and J lost 0; bases outside the gene matches: 3. This CDR3 spans 16 amino acids. The CDR3 nucleotides read TGTGCCAGCAGCAAAGGACTAGCGGCGAACACCGGGGAGCTGTTTTTT. It is translated as CASSKGLAANTGELFF.

This chain connects TRBV5-1 to TRBJ2-3, with D unresolved. The CDR3 consists of 14 residues. Germline V gives CDR1 SGHRS, CDR2 YFSETQ. Trimming cost V 0 bases and J 2 bases, with 7 bases left between them. CDR3 residues: CASSLGQDTDTQYF. The DNA for the CDR3 is TGCGCCAGCAGCTTGGGGCAGGACACAGATACGCAGTATTTT.

The gene calls are TRBV5-8 and TRBJ2-1, with 12 bases fitting TRBD2. There are 13 residues in the CDR3. Germline trimming cut 5 bases from V and 9 bases from J; bases unmatched to any gene: 3. Germline CDR1 is SGHTS and CDR2 is YDEGEE. The CDR3 region is CASSPSGRAEQFF. DNA for the CDR3: TGTGCCAGCAGTCCTAGCGGGAGGGCTGAGCAGTTCTTC.

The V gene is TRBV5-1, the J gene TRBJ2-3; D gene uncertain. Germline CDR1 SGHRS, CDR2 YFSETQ. The CDR3 consists of 15 residues. V was clipped by 0 bases and J by 4 bases, with 12 bases between them. As DNA, the CDR3 is TGCGCCAGCAGCTTGGCTGGAAAAGAGTCAGATACGCAGTATTTT. Its protein is CASSLAGKESDTQYF.

The chain uses TRBV6-6 and TRBJ1-5, with D hard to call. The CDR3 sequence is 13 residues long. The germline gives CDR1 MNHNY, CDR2 SVGAGI (reference sequence). The germline V and J ends were trimmed by 0 bases and 4 bases, with 4 bases remaining between them. CDR3 residues: CASSYSRNQPQHF. CDR3 coding DNA: TGTGCCAGCAGTTACTCCCGGAATCAGCCCCAGCATTTT.